Shown below are 28 T cell receptor beta chains from a single sample sequenced in a study of response to subunit inactivated influenza vaccine. TCRdb re-analysed the RT-PCR reads in MiXCR, keeping a single row per CDR3 protein. The repertoire holds some 570,000 distinct CDR3 sequences, approximately 11% seen once, with roughly 9.6% in the top ten. The sample was also linked to a second study, of T cells expressing NK-cell markers. According to that study: The cDNA for TCR beta came from 5'RACE template switching with UMIs.

The material sequenced was PBMCs from blood, taken on the day of vaccination. Receptors were obtained from a man aged 45-60 years who received an inactivated influenza vaccine.

This clonotype was found a few times. This rearrangement joins TRBV19 to TRBJ1-4; no reliable D call. Germline V gene data show CDR1 as LNHDA and CDR2 as SQIVND (reference sequence). This CDR3 contains 17 residues. The V end was cut by 2 bases, the J end by 6 bases, with 19 bases between. Written as DNA, the CDR3 is TGTGCCAGTAGTATACGTAATTTGACACCGAGGGATGAAAAACTGTTTTTT. Translated, it gives CASSIRNLTPRDEKLFF. Together with reference TRBV19 and TRBJ1-4, the CDR3 gives the full variable domain: DGGITQSPKYLFRKEGQNVTLSCEQNLNHDAMYWYRQDPGQGLRLIYYSQIVNDFQKGDIAEGYSVSREKKESFPLTVTSAQKNPTAFYLCASSIRNLTPRDEKLFFGSGTQLSVL.

This clonotype turned up a few times. J is TRBJ2-2 and V is TRBV6-2 or TRBV6-3; D ambiguous. This CDR3 has 13 amino acids. V lost 6 bases and J lost 5, with 10 bases in between. Germline CDR1 is MNHEY and CDR2 is SVGEGT. The CDR3 coding sequence is TGTGCCAGCAGCCCTTCTTGGACCGGGGAGCTGTTTTTT. This translates into CASSPSWTGELFF.

In this sample, this clonotype turned up many times. The chain joins TRBV29-1 to TRBJ2-3, with a possible D match to TRBD1 (5 bases). The CDR3 totals 12 residues. Trimming cost V 4 bases and J 2 bases, with 7 bases left between them. Germline CDR1 reads SQVTM; CDR2 reads ANQGSEA. The CDR3 reads CSVAGHTDTQYF. CDR3 nucleotides: TGCAGCGTTGCCGGACACACAGATACGCAGTATTTT.

This clonotype has ten or more counts. The chain joins TRBV20-1 to TRBJ2-3, with TRBD1 matching 7 bases. CDR3 length equals 14 residues. V lost 1 base and J lost 4; bases outside the gene matches: 5. Germline assignment: CDR1 DFQATT and CDR2 SNEGSKA (reference sequence). The CDR3 spells CSARAGTVADTQYF. The CDR3 DNA sequence: TGCAGTGCTAGAGCCGGGACAGTTGCAGATACGCAGTATTTT.

This clonotype was seen more than once but under ten times. This chain uses TRBV3-1 with TRBJ2-5, with TRBD2 identical over 8 bases. Germline V gene data show CDR1 as LGHDT and CDR2 as YNNKEL (reference sequence). CDR3 length equals 15 residues. J was trimmed by 4 bases and V by 3 bases; bases with no gene match: 7. The CDR3 sequence is CASSHRREGRETQYF. CDR3 DNA sequence: TGTGCCAGCAGCCATAGACGGGAGGGCCGAGAGACCCAGTACTTC.

The chain employs TRBV5-1 and TRBJ2-3; the match to TRBD2 covers 10 bases. Trimming removed 7 bases from V and 0 bases from J; junction bases left unmatched: 11. Germline lookup yields CDR1 SGHRS and CDR2 YFSETQ. The CDR3 is 17 residues long. The CDR3 loop reads CASFWASGRPSTDTQYF. CDR3 coding DNA: TGCGCCAGCTTCTGGGCTAGCGGGAGACCTAGCACAGATACGCAGTATTTT.

This clonotype has just a few counts. The chain links TRBV24-1 to TRBJ2-1; perhaps TRBD2 as D (5 bases). Germline V CDR1 and CDR2: KGHDR, SFDVKD. The CDR3 consists of 14 residues. The V end was cut by 4 bases, the J end by 5 bases, with 11 bases between. CDR3 nucleotide sequence: TGTGCCACCAGTGACAGGACTGGAAACAATGAGCAGTTCTTC. Translation: CATSDRTGNNEQFF.

In its sample, this clonotype was seen many times. The CDR3 DNA reads TGTGCCAGCAGTTACTCCGTTTTCGCCGGGGAGCTGTTTTTT. This codes for CASSYSVFAGELFF. V gene TRBV6-5 combines with J gene TRBJ2-2; D gene ambiguous. The CDR3 consists of 14 residues. V was cut by 0 bases and J by 6 bases, with 8 bases left in between. Germline CDR1 reads MNHEY; CDR2 reads SVGAGI.

DNA for the CDR3: TGTGCCAGCAGTGGCAGCGGGAGGGCCAACAATGAGCAGTTCTTC. It yields the protein CASSGSGRANNEQFF. The genes are TRBV6-1 and TRBJ2-1; 10 bases agree with TRBD2. With 4 bases clipped from V and 5 bases from J, the junction kept 5 bases outside the gene matches. The CDR3 loop spans 15 amino acids. The germline gives CDR1 MNHNS, CDR2 SASEGT.

The chain carries TRBV20-1 and TRBJ2-7; D is possibly TRBD1 or TRBD2 (6 bases each). Trimming stripped 3 bases from V and 1 base from J, with 16 bases between. The CDR3 covers 15 residues. Germline CDR1 and CDR2: DFQATT and SNEGSKA (reference sequence). The CDR3 DNA follows: TGCAGTGCTAGGAAGGAGGGGGGCGGTTCCTACGAGCAGTACTTC. Its translation is CSARKEGGGSYEQYF.

This chain links TRBV29-1 with TRBJ2-7; D is ambiguous. Germline-derived CDR1 and CDR2 are SQVTM and ANQGSEA. There are 12 residues in the CDR3. Trimming shortened V by 4 bases and J by 3 bases, and 10 bases separated the two germline ends. The CDR3 sequence is CSVVTIGYEQYF. In nucleotides, the CDR3 is TGCAGCGTTGTGACGATTGGCTACGAGCAGTACTTC.

V usage is TRBV20-1 and J usage is TRBJ2-5; D is perhaps TRBD2 (6 bases). This CDR3 spans 14 amino acids. Germline CDR1 reads DFQATT; CDR2 reads SNEGSKA (reference sequence). Trimming shortened V by 3 bases and J by 4 bases, and 15 bases separated the two germline ends. The CDR3 sequence is CSARSGLTLETQYF. For the CDR3, the DNA is TGCAGTGCTAGGTCTGGACTAACCCTAGAGACCCAGTACTTC.

This clonotype has a handful of counts. This rearrangement joins TRBV29-1 to TRBJ1-1, with 10 bases aligning to TRBD1. J gave up 4 bases and V 4 bases, and 12 bases lay outside the gene matches. Per germline, CDR1 SQVTM and CDR2 ANQGSEA. The CDR3 is 16 amino acids. CDR3 DNA sequence: TGCAGCGTTGGAGAACCGGGACAGGGGAAAGGCACTGAAGCTTTCTTT. Protein sequence: CSVGEPGQGKGTEAFF.

This clonotype has more than one count but fewer than ten. The chain recombines TRBV4-2 with TRBJ2-3, with D perhaps matching TRBD2 (5 bases). Germline V lookup: CDR1 LGHNA, CDR2 YNFKEQ. This CDR3 spans 16 amino acids. V was pared by 1 base and J by 0 bases, with 11 bases between. The CDR3 region has the DNA TGTGCCAGCAGCCAAGGCGTGAGGGTTAGCACAGATACGCAGTATTTT. This sequence encodes CASSQGVRVSTDTQYF.

V and J are TRBV10-3 and TRBJ2-7; TRBD2 aligns across 11 bases. Looked up from germline, CDR1 is ENHRY and CDR2 is SYGVKD. V was pared by 2 bases and J by 0 bases, with 3 bases of the junction left unmatched. This CDR3 region has 16 residues. This CDR3 reads CAISEGLAGLSYEQYF. The CDR3 DNA is TGTGCCATCAGTGAGGGACTAGCGGGCCTCTCCTACGAGCAGTACTTC.

The chain is built from TRBV2 and TRBJ2-7; no clear D gene. Trimming cost V 6 bases and J 5 bases, with 8 bases left between them. This CDR3 is built from 11 residues. Germline CDR1 and CDR2: SNHLY and FYNNEI. Here the CDR3 reads CASRESNEQYF. The CDR3 nucleotides read TGTGCCAGCAGGGAGAGCAACGAGCAGTACTTC.

This clonotype was recorded a few times. This chain joins TRBV7-2 and TRBJ2-3; D ambiguous. The CDR3 has 16 residues. The V gene lost 5 bases and the J gene lost 2 bases, with 17 bases spanning the gap. Germline CDR1 reads SGHTA; CDR2 reads FQGNSA. CDR3 region: CASSPRLQRFTDTQYF. Written as DNA, the CDR3 is TGTGCCAGCAGCCCCCGACTCCAGCGCTTCACAGATACGCAGTATTTT.

The chain combines TRBV15 with TRBJ1-2, with D unclear. CDR3 length equals 14 residues. The V and J ends lost 0 bases and 8 bases respectively, with 13 bases between them. Germline CDR1 and CDR2: LNHNV and YYDKDF (reference sequence). CDR3 sequence: CATSRDTEIRGYTF. CDR3 DNA: TGTGCCACCAGCAGAGATACCGAGATTAGGGGCTACACCTTC.

There are a few counts of this clonotype. The chain uses TRBV7-9 and TRBJ2-7; D uncertain. CDR1 is SEHNR and CDR2 is FQNEAQ in the germline V gene (reference sequence). With 5 bases removed from V and 4 bases from J, the gap between germline ends came to 6 bases. The CDR3 covers 11 residues. CDR3 nucleotides: TGTGCCAGCAGCCCCGTTTACGAGCAGTACTTC. It specifies CASSPVYEQYF.

This clonotype appeared a few times. The chain has TRBV19 and TRBJ2-1; 14 positions agree with TRBD2. V lost 5 bases, J lost 9 bases, and 6 bases stayed unmatched. Germline loops: CDR1 LNHDA, CDR2 SQIVND (reference sequence). This CDR3 comprises 15 residues. The CDR3: CASSSTSGGAGEQFF. The CDR3 DNA reads as TGTGCCAGTAGTTCGACTAGCGGGGGGGCTGGTGAGCAGTTCTTC.

This clonotype was counted at least ten times. V usage is TRBV15 and J usage is TRBJ2-1, with 7 bases matching TRBD2. Per the germline V gene, CDR1 is LNHNV and CDR2 is YYDKDF (reference sequence). The CDR3 has 16 amino acids. V dropped 0 bases and J dropped 8; count of bases not matched to a gene: 10. CDR3 loop: CATSRDPRLALDEQFF. CDR3 nucleotide sequence: TGTGCCACCAGCAGAGATCCAAGACTAGCTTTGGATGAGCAGTTCTTC.

This clonotype was seen a handful of times. The V call is TRBV5-1, the J call TRBJ2-5, with 14 bases identical to TRBD2. The CDR3 runs 16 residues. After removal of 3 bases from V and 4 bases from J, the junction contained 5 bases not matched to a gene. From germline, CDR1 is SGHRS and CDR2 YFSETQ. CDR3 sequence: CASSSTSGGVVETQYF. The CDR3, as DNA: TGCGCCAGCAGCTCGACTAGCGGGGGGGTAGTAGAGACCCAGTACTTC.

The chain employs TRBV6-2 or TRBV6-3 and TRBJ2-7; a weak D match, TRBD2 (5 bases). V was clipped by 10 bases and J by 2 bases, with 12 bases between them. CDR3 length equals 12 residues. Germline V gene lookup returns CDR1 MNHEY and CDR2 SVGEGT. The CDR3 protein is CATEGVAYEQYF. The CDR3 region has the DNA TGTGCCACAGAGGGTGTAGCCTACGAGCAGTACTTC.

This clonotype was observed a handful of times. The chain links TRBV29-1 to TRBJ2-1; D is perhaps TRBD1 (6 bases). The CDR3 has 15 amino acids. From germline, CDR1 is SQVTM and CDR2 ANQGSEA. V was clipped by 6 bases and J by 2 bases, with 17 bases between them. The CDR3 DNA reads as TGCAGCGTCCAAGGGGGTAGGGGGACCTACAATGAGCAGTTCTTC. It specifies CSVQGGRGTYNEQFF.

The V gene is TRBV7-2, the J gene TRBJ2-5; possibly TRBD1 for D (6 bases). The V end was cut by 1 base, the J end by 5 bases, with 14 bases between. This CDR3 comprises 15 residues. Germline values: CDR1 SGHTA, CDR2 FQGNSA. The CDR3 region has the DNA TGTGCCAGCAGCTTAGAGTTGCAGGGGCGTGAGACCCAGTACTTC. Residues: CASSLELQGRETQYF.

The table lists this clonotype with a few counts. V and J are TRBV5-1 and TRBJ2-1; no definite D call. V lost 4 bases and J 0 bases, leaving 11 bases between the germline ends. Germline V gene data show CDR1 as SGHRS and CDR2 as YFSETQ. There are 15 residues in the CDR3. CDR3 region: CASSIAPSSYNEQFF. CDR3 nucleotide sequence: TGCGCCAGCAGCATAGCCCCGAGCTCCTACAATGAGCAGTTCTTC.

This chain links TRBV28 with TRBJ2-7; D gene unclear. Trimming pared 3 bases from V and 5 bases from J, leaving 5 bases between. Germline CDR1 reads MDHEN; CDR2 reads SYDVKM. The CDR3 contains 11 residues. Here the CDR3 reads CASSLPDEQYF. As DNA, the CDR3 is TGTGCCAGCAGTTTGCCGGACGAGCAGTACTTC.

This sequence joins TRBV4-1 and TRBJ2-5, with D possibly being TRBD1 (6 bases). This CDR3 has 15 amino acids. Trimming took 2 bases from V and 7 from J, leaving 17 bases between them. Looked up from germline, CDR1 is MGHRA and CDR2 is YSYEKL. The DNA of the CDR3 is TGCGCCAGCAGCCAATTCCCTGACAGGTATGGGACCCAGTACTTC. This translates into CASSQFPDRYGTQYF.